A single sample is the source of the 6 T cell receptor beta chains below, sequenced in a study of blood T cell repertoires in COVID-19 (dated by TCRdb to 2018 to 2021). The method was the immunoSEQ multiplex PCR assay. The immuneACCESS repertoire file appears here via TCRdb, limited to in-frame rearrangements. These files lack a portion of the clones; in checked studies, under half of the deficit traces to unresolved V genes, and the cause of the others is not known. The sample includes approximately 50,000 clones, with 85% to 90% observed a single time. 16% of the sample is taken by the ten largest. Sequences were obtained from peripheral blood. These receptors originate from a human donor in a cohort sampled during active COVID-19.

The rearrangement links TRBV6-5 to TRBJ2-7, with TRBD1 matching over 8 bases. This CDR3 region has 13 residues. Germline loops: CDR1 MNHEY, CDR2 SVGAGI. The V segment lost 7 bases and the J segment 6 bases; nucleotides outside the gene matches: 8. The CDR3 region has the DNA TGTGCCAGCATGCGGACAGGGTGGTTCGAGCAGTACTTC. It is translated as CASMRTGWFEQYF.

Here the CDR3 reads CASSPLDNRNTEAFF. The CDR3 DNA follows: TGTGCCAGCAGCCCCTTGGACAATCGGAACACTGAAGCTTTCTTT. The chain employs TRBV7-9 and TRBJ1-1; weak D call: TRBD1 (5 bases). Germline CDR1 reads SEHNR; CDR2 reads FQNEAQ (reference sequence). The CDR3 consists of 15 residues. Trimming left V 5 bases short and J 1 base short, with 14 bases between.

The CDR3 is CAIMAGTSDYEQYF. DNA of the CDR3: TGTGCCATCATGGCCGGGACTTCAGACTACGAGCAGTACTTC. The genes are TRBV10-3 and TRBJ2-7, with D tentatively TRBD2 (6 bases). Germline-derived CDR1 and CDR2 are ENHRY and SYGVKD. Between the trimmed V and J ends, which lost 7 bases and 3 bases, there was a span of 16 bases. The CDR3 has 14 amino acids.

The V call is TRBV3-1 (or the pseudogene TRBV3-2), the J call TRBJ2-1, with TRBD2 matching 8 bases. V shed 1 base, J shed 4 bases, and the junction held 15 bases outside the gene matches. The V gene's germline CDR1 is LGHDT and CDR2 YNNKEL (reference sequence). The CDR3 has 19 residues. CDR3 sequence (DNA): TGTGCCAGCAGCCAAGTTGGGAGCAGCGGGAGTCTTACTTACAATGAGCAGTTCTTC. Encoded protein: CASSQVGSSGSLTYNEQFF.

This chain links TRBV5-5 with TRBJ1-2; D not resolved. The CDR3 is 13 amino acids. From germline, CDR1 is SGHKS and CDR2 YYEKEE (reference sequence). The germline V and J ends were trimmed by 0 bases and 4 bases, with 7 bases remaining between them. The chain's CDR3 is CASSLEPIYGYTF. The CDR3 nucleotides are TGTGCCAGCAGCTTGGAACCTATCTATGGCTACACCTTC.

This clone came up once. The rearrangement links TRBV6-5 to TRBJ2-3, with D perhaps matching TRBD2 (6 bases). Trimming stripped 5 bases from V and 0 bases from J, with 12 bases between. The CDR3 covers 15 residues. From germline, CDR1 is MNHEY and CDR2 SVGAGI. The DNA for the CDR3 is TGTGCCAGCAGTAACGAGGGACTTAGCACAGATACGCAGTATTTT. Translated: CASSNEGLSTDTQYF.